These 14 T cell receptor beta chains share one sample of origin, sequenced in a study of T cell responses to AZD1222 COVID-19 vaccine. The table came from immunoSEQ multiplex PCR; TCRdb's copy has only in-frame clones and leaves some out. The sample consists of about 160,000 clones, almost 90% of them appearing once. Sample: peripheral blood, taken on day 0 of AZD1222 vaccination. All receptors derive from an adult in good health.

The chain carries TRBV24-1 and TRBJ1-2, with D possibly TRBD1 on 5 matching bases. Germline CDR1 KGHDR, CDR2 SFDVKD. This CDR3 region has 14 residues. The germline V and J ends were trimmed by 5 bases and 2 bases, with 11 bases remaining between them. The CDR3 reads CATSATGGNYGYTF. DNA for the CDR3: TGTGCCACCAGTGCCACGGGGGGAAACTATGGCTACACCTTC.

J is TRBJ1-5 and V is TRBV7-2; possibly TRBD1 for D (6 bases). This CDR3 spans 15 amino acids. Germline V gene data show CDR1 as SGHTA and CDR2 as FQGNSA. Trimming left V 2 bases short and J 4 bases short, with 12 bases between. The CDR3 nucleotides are TGTGCCAGCAGCTTATTCACAGGGAAAAATCAGCCCCAGCATTTT. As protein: CASSLFTGKNQPQHF.

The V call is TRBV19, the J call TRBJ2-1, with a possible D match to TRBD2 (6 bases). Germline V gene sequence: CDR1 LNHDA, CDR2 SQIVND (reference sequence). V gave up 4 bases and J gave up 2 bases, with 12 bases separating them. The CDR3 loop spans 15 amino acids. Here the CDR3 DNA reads TGTGCCAGTAGTAAGGTAGCGGACGCCTACAATGAGCAGTTCTTC. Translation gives CASSKVADAYNEQFF.

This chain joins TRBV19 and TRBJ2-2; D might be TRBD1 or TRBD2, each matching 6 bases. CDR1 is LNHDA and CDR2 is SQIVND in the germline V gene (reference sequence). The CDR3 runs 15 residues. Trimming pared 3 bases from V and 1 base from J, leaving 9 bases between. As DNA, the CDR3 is TGTGCCAGTAGTATGAGGGGGGAGAACACCGGGGAGCTGTTTTTT. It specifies CASSMRGENTGELFF.

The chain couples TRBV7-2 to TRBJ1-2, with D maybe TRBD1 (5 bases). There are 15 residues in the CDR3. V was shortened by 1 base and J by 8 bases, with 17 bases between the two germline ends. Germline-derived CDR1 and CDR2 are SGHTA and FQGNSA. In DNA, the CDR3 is TGTGCCAGCAGCTTAGGAGGATCAGGGACCTACGGCTACACCTTC. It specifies CASSLGGSGTYGYTF.

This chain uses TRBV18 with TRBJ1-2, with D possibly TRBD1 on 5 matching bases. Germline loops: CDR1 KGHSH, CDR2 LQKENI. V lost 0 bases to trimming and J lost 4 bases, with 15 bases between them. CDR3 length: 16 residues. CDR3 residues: CASSPPGGPFGYGYTF. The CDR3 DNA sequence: TGTGCCAGCTCACCACCGGGGGGACCCTTTGGCTATGGCTACACCTTC.

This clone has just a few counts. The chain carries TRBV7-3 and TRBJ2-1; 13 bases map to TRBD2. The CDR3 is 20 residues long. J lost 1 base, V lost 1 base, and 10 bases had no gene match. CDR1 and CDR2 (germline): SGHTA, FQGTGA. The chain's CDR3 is CASSLSITSGGAASYNEQFF. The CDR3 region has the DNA TGTGCCAGCAGCTTAAGTATCACTAGCGGGGGGGCCGCGTCCTACAATGAGCAGTTCTTC.

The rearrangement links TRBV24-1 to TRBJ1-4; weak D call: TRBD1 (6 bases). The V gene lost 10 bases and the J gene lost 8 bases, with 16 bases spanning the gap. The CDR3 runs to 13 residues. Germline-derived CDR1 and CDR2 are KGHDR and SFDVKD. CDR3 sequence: CATERGPGEKLFF. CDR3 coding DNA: TGTGCCACGGAGCGGGGGCCCGGCGAAAAACTGTTTTTT.

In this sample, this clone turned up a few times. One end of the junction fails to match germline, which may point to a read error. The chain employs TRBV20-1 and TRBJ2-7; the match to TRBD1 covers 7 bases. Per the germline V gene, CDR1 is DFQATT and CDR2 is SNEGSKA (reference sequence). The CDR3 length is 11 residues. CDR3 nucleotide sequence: TGCAGTGTTAGACAGGGTAACGAGCAGTACTTC. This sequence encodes CSVRQGNEQYF.

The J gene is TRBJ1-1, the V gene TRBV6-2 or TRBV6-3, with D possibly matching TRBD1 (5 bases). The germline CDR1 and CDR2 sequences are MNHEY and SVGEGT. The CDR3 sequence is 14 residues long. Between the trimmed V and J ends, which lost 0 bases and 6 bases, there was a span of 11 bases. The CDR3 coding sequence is TGTGCCAGCAGTTACTCAGGAGAGGGGTCTGAAGCTTTCTTT. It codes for CASSYSGEGSEAFF.

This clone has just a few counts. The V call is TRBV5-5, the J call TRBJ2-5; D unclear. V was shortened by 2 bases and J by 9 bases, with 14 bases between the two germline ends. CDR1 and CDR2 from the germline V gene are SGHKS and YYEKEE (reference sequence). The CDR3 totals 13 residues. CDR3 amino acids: CASSFTTKSPQYF. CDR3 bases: TGTGCCAGCAGCTTCACTACTAAGAGTCCCCAGTACTTC.

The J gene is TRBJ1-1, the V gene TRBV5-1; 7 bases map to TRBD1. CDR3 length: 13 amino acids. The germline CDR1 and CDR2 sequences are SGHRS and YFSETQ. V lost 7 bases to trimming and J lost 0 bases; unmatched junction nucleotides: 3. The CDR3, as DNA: TGCGCCAGCTATACAGGGGTGAACACTGAAGCTTTCTTT. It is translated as CASYTGVNTEAFF.

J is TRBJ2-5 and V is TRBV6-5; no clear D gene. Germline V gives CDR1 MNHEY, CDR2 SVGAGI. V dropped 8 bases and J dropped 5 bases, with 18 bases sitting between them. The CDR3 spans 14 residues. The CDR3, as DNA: TGTGCCAGCCCACGCCAAGGGATTAGGGAGACCCAGTACTTC. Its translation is CASPRQGIRETQYF.

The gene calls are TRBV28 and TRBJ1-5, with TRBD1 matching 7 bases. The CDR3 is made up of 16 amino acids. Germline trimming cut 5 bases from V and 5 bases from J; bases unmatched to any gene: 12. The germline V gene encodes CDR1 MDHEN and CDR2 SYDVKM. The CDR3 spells CASSLHRGAGDQPQHF. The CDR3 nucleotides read TGTGCCAGCAGTCTGCACAGGGGAGCGGGGGATCAGCCCCAGCATTTT.